This T cell receptor (beta chain) was recorded in a study of control samples from healthy donors and cancer patients. Germline loops: CDR1 SGHNT, CDR2 YYREEE (reference sequence). The CDR3 extends over 13 amino acids. The V gene end was trimmed by 4 bases and the J gene end by 2 bases; junction bases not matched to a gene: 2. The repertoire was sequenced with immunoSEQ multiplex PCR; TCRdb's copy has only in-frame clones and lacks some. The sample shows about 150,000 clones, 88% of them seen only once. What was sequenced was blood. The chain combines TRBV5-4 with TRBJ2-7, with 8 positions matching TRBD2. This TCR derives from a man aged 18 to 29 in good health. CDR3 DNA: TGTGCCAGCAGCCGGGGGGGGCCCTACGAGCAGTACTTC. Translating it yields CASSRGGPYEQYF.